This entry lists 14 T cell receptor beta chains sequenced from one sample in a study of cytomegalovirus exposure and HLA in healthy donors (dated by TCRdb to about 2017). Library construction relied on the immunoSEQ multiplex PCR assay. A mixture of 60 forward primers for TCR Vbeta segments and 13 reverse primers for TCR Jbeta segments was used in the multiplex PCR. The table comes from immuneACCESS by way of TCRdb, which keeps in-frame sequences with V and J called. Part of the clones is missing from these tables; in studies checked, under half for an unresolved V gene and the rest for unknown reasons. The sample table holds approximately 150,000 clones, of which more than 75% were seen once. The ten largest clones add up to 3.5% of the sample. Material for sequencing was PBMCs. Receptors were obtained from a human donor in good health.

The rearrangement joins TRBV28 to TRBJ2-5; possibly TRBD1 for D (5 bases). The CDR3 spans 11 residues. Germline CDR1 and CDR2: MDHEN and SYDVKM. V was clipped by 7 bases and J by 4 bases, with 7 bases between them. Here the CDR3 DNA reads TGTGCCAGCACAGGGTCAGAGACCCAGTACTTC. It is translated as CASTGSETQYF.

The rearrangement uses TRBV19 and TRBJ1-6; maybe TRBD1 (5 bases). Germline-derived CDR1 and CDR2 are LNHDA and SQIVND (reference sequence). V was clipped by 5 bases and J by 0 bases, with 23 bases between them. This CDR3 has 20 amino acids. The CDR3 DNA follows: TGTGCCAGTAGTCCACATCTAGGCGAAAGGGGAAGCTCCTATAATTCACCCCTCCACTTT. It specifies CASSPHLGERGSSYNSPLHF.

The J gene is TRBJ2-3, the V gene TRBV5-1; TRBD2 agrees at 7 bases. J was trimmed by 6 bases and V by 7 bases; bases with no gene match: 11. The CDR3 spans 14 residues. CDR1 is SGHRS and CDR2 is YFSETQ in the germline V gene. The CDR3 loop reads CASGIEPGRDTQYF. DNA for the CDR3: TGCGCCAGCGGCATAGAACCCGGGAGGGATACGCAGTATTTT.

This clone showed up just once. The CDR3 DNA sequence: TGTGCCAGCAGCTTGGGTGGACAGCACACAGATACGCAGTATTTT. Translated: CASSLGGQHTDTQYF. The rearrangement uses TRBV7-3 and TRBJ2-3, with D perhaps TRBD1 (6 bases). Germline V gene sequence: CDR1 SGHTA, CDR2 FQGTGA. Between the trimmed V and J ends, which lost 3 bases and 2 bases, there was a span of 12 bases. This CDR3 is 15 amino acids long.

This clone was recorded a few times. The chain couples TRBV4-1 to TRBJ1-4; possible D gene TRBD1, 6 bases. Germline V CDR1 and CDR2: MGHRA, YSYEKL. V was shortened by 1 base and J by 5 bases, with 17 bases between the two germline ends. This CDR3 is built from 17 residues. The CDR3, as DNA: TGCGCCAGCAGCCAAGCCGCCTGGGACAAGGGGAATGAAAAACTGTTTTTT. Translated, it gives CASSQAAWDKGNEKLFF.

The J gene is TRBJ2-2, the V gene TRBV27; 12 nucleotides agree with TRBD2. The germline CDR1 and CDR2 sequences are MNHEY and SMNVEV (reference sequence). With 4 bases clipped from V and 8 bases from J, the junction kept 8 bases outside the gene matches. CDR3 length equals 16 residues. CDR3 protein: CASSYPTSGRLGELFF. In DNA, the CDR3 is TGTGCCAGCAGTTATCCGACTAGCGGGAGATTAGGGGAGCTGTTTTTT.

This clone was picked up one time. The V gene is TRBV7-8, the J gene TRBJ2-5; unclear D gene. V lost 1 base and J 5 bases, leaving 8 bases between the germline ends. The germline CDR1 and CDR2 sequences are SGHVS and FQNEAQ. The CDR3 is 13 residues long. CDR3 protein: CASSLVLFETQYF. CDR3 coding DNA: TGTGCCAGCAGCTTAGTTCTCTTCGAGACCCAGTACTTC.

V and J are TRBV12-5 and TRBJ1-2; the match to TRBD1 covers 7 bases. This CDR3 has 15 amino acids. Germline lookup yields CDR1 LGHNT and CDR2 FRNRAP. With V trimmed by 5 bases and J by 4 bases, 10 bases remained unmatched. The CDR3 region has the DNA TGTGCTAGTGGTGACCCTGAGACAGGGATCTATGGCTACACCTTC. Protein product: CASGDPETGIYGYTF.

This clone occurred once. The chain uses TRBV29-1 and TRBJ2-7, with 9 bases fitting TRBD1. Germline V CDR1 and CDR2: SQVTM, ANQGSEA. V shed 5 bases, J shed 6 bases, and the junction held 17 bases outside the gene matches. CDR3 length: 16 residues. Here the CDR3 reads CSVSGPGGQGYGEQYF. The DNA for the CDR3 is TGCAGCGTTTCGGGACCGGGGGGACAGGGCTATGGCGAGCAGTACTTC.

V is TRBV6-1 and J is TRBJ1-5; D might be TRBD1 (6 bases). The CDR3 totals 14 residues. Germline loops: CDR1 MNHNS, CDR2 SASEGT. V was trimmed by 6 bases and J by 6 bases, leaving 15 bases between them. In nucleotides, the CDR3 is TGTGCCAGCAGACGGTACAGGGTCGGTCAGCCCCAGCATTTT. Translating gives CASRRYRVGQPQHF.

The CDR3, as DNA: TGTGCCAGCAGCTTGATCCGGGACAGGGGACACACCGGGGAGCTGTTTTTT. Its protein is CASSLIRDRGHTGELFF. The chain carries TRBV7-9 and TRBJ2-2; 10 bases line up with TRBD1. The V gene's germline CDR1 is SEHNR and CDR2 FQNEAQ (reference sequence). V shed 3 bases and J 3 bases; nucleotides not matched to a gene: 7. The CDR3 contains 17 residues.

The V and J genes are TRBV7-8 and TRBJ1-2, with 9 bases matching TRBD1. The CDR3 consists of 16 residues. Trimming took 5 bases from V and 6 from J; bases not matched to a gene: 13. Per the germline V gene, CDR1 is SGHVS and CDR2 is FQNEAQ. Here the CDR3 reads CASSLAPGQGVDGYTF. CDR3 nucleotides: TGTGCCAGCAGCCTGGCACCGGGACAGGGAGTGGATGGCTACACCTTC.

The rearrangement uses TRBV7-2 and TRBJ1-2, with TRBD1 matching over 7 bases. The V segment lost 7 bases and the J segment 4 bases; nucleotides outside the gene matches: 6. Germline V gene data show CDR1 as SGHTA and CDR2 as FQGNSA. This CDR3 has 13 residues. CDR3 nucleotide sequence: TGTGCCAGCAACCTCAAGGGGGCCTATGGCTACACCTTC. Translated: CASNLKGAYGYTF.

The chain employs TRBV6-5 and TRBJ1-1, with TRBD1 as a possible D gene (5 bases). The germline V gene encodes CDR1 MNHEY and CDR2 SVGAGI. Between the trimmed V and J ends, which lost 5 bases and 11 bases, there was a span of 15 bases. This CDR3 comprises 12 residues. CDR3 coding DNA: TGTGCCAGCAGTCCCCCCGGGACTGGGGCTTTCTTT. It yields the protein CASSPPGTGAFF.